This T cell receptor beta chain was found in a study of identical twins. General observations from the study: Part of the zero-insertion signal could reflect confounding by invariant MAIT and iNKT cells.

The germline V gene has CDR1 MGHDK and CDR2 SYGVNS. The CDR3 is made up of 13 amino acids. V lost 4 bases and J lost 4; bases outside the gene matches: 2. It was template switching that added a universal primer site, and there were unique molecular identifiers on the cDNA. From the 5' RACE reads, TCRdb called clonotypes with MiXCR, one entry per CDR3 protein. The table lists 310,000 or so distinct CDR3 sequences, nearly 9.5% of them singletons. Of note for this clonotype: Its antigen is unidentified.

The same data also went into a second study, on yellow fever vaccine responses in identical twins.

The clonotype comes from a woman under 30 in good health. The J gene is TRBJ2-5, the V gene TRBV25-1; 8 bases match TRBD2. The sample comprised CD8+ T cells sorted from blood. In DNA, the CDR3 is TGTGCCAGCAGTGTGGCGGGGGGAGAGACCCAGTACTTC. Amino acid sequence: CASSVAGGETQYF.